The rows below give T cell receptor beta chains drawn from one sample of a study of blood T cell repertoires in COVID-19. Here immunoSEQ multiplex PCR was the method, and the copy in TCRdb shows in-frame clones only, minus some. Altogether about 100,000 clones are present, nearly 90% being singletons, with the ten largest covering 2% to 2.5%. Sequenced: peripheral blood. These receptors were taken from a man aged 45-60 years with active COVID-19. Both conserved end residues are trimmed from each CDR3.

V gene	J gene	CDR3 protein
TRBV6-2/TRBV6-3	TRBJ1-1	ASSSPLEGEYTEAF
TRBV11-3	TRBJ2-7	ASSLGTGASYEQY
TRBV18	TRBJ2-3	ASSPGIADTQY
TRBV6-5	TRBJ1-1	ASSRGPNTEAF
TRBV5-6	TRBJ1-5	ASSLGQPAGQPQH
TRBV6-4	TRBJ1-6	ASSVGSSYNSPLH
TRBV10-3	TRBJ1-5	AISPGGQNYQPQH
TRBV5-1	TRBJ2-5	ASSSSGGTQY
TRBV3-1/TRBV3-2	TRBJ2-1	ASSPAPGAGEQF
TRBV5-6	TRBJ1-5	ASSRGQHNQPQH
TRBV5-1	TRBJ1-6	ASKRGSDYSPLH
TRBV4-1	TRBJ2-2	ASSHIGAPGELF
TRBV7-7	TRBJ2-2	ASSQSTQPNTGELF
TRBV29-1	TRBJ2-5	SVPRGQETQY
TRBV7-8	TRBJ2-1	ASSFGTSVTQF
TRBV5-1	TRBJ1-1	ASSLAVNTGLNTEAF
TRBV5-1	TRBJ2-2	ASSLPGGRTGELF
TRBV5-1	TRBJ1-2	ASSPITGTGDYGYT
TRBV7-9	TRBJ1-2	ASSFVTAMGYGYT
TRBV10-3	TRBJ2-5	AIRMGPGETQY
TRBV7-8	TRBJ1-6	ASSPREGQNSPLH
TRBV5-6	TRBJ1-2	ASSLALYGYT
TRBV6-6	TRBJ1-2	ASSRRFLNRGQNYGYT
TRBV7-2	TRBJ2-1	ASSLVRGMGMNEQF
TRBV3-1/TRBV3-2	TRBJ1-1	ASSPRGNTEAF
TRBV28	TRBJ2-3	ASSPGTGGGTDTQY
TRBV6-6	TRBJ1-2	ASSYSRGAYGYT
TRBV5-4	TRBJ2-7	ASSPGLSSSYEQY
TRBV6-1	TRBJ1-2	ASSEAGEVRWGYT
TRBV15	TRBJ1-6	ATSRARVRNSPLH
TRBV11-2	TRBJ2-1	AQRAYRGNEQF
TRBV7-2	TRBJ1-2	ASSQDPGRALYGYT
TRBV5-6	TRBJ2-1	ASSYGTSNEQF
TRBV30	TRBJ1-1	AWEEGFTEAF
TRBV9	TRBJ1-5	ASSIGTVAQPQH
TRBV27	TRBJ2-3	ASSLLWGGGTDTQY
TRBV7-2	TRBJ2-5	ASSSPPGPQETQY
TRBV9	TRBJ1-2	ASSVGTASPSYGYT
TRBV6-6	TRBJ2-7	ASRQGSVYEQY
TRBV7-9	TRBJ2-5	ASLAGGKETQY
TRBV5-5	TRBJ1-4	ASSLVRGNEKLF
TRBV5-1	TRBJ1-1	ASSLQAGGVNTEAF
TRBV19	TRBJ1-2	ASGAGTNYGYT
TRBV5-6	TRBJ1-6	ASSFNRDNSPLH
TRBV18	TRBJ1-5	ASSPTGGGGNQPQH
TRBV6-1	TRBJ1-5	ASSEDPGRTDQPQH